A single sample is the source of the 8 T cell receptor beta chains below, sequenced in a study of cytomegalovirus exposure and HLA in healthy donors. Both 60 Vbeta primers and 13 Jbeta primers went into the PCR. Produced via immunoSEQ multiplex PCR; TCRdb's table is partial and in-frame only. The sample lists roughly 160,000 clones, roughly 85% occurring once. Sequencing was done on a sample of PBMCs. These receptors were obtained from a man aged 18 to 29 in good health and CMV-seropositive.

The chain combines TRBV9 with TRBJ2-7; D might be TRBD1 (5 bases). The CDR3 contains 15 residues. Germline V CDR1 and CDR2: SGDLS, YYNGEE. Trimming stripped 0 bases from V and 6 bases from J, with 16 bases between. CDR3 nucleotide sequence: TGTGCCAGCAGCGTAGGCGGACAAGCAAGATCCGAGCAGTACTTC. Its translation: CASSVGGQARSEQYF.

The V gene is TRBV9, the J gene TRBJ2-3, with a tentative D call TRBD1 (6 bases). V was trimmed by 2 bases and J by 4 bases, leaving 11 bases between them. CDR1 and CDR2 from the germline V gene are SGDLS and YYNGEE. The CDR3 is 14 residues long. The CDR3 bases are TGTGCCAGCAGCGTGACTGGGGGCCCAGATACGCAGTATTTT. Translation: CASSVTGGPDTQYF.

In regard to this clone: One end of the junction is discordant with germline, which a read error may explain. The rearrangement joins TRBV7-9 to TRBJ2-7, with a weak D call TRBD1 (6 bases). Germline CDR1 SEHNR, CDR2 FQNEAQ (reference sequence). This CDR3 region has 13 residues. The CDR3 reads CASSLHLGAGDVF. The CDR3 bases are TGTGCCAGCAGCTTACATTTAGGAGCAGGGGATGTCTTC.

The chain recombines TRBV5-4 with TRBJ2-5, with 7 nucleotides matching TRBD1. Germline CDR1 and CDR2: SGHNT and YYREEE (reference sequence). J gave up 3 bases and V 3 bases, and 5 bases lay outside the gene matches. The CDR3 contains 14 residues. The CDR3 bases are TGTGCCAGCAGCTACACCGGGACAGAAGAGACCCAGTACTTC. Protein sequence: CASSYTGTEETQYF.

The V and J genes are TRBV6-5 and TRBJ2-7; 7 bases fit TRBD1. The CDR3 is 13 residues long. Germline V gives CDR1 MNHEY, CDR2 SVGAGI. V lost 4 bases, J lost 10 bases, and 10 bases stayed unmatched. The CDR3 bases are TGTGCCAGCAGTTTGGTCGACAGGGCCAAACAGTACTTC. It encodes CASSLVDRAKQYF.

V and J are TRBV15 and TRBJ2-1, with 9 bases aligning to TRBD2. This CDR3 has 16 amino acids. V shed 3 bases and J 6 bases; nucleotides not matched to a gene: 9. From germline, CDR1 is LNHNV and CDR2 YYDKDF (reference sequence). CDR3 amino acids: CATSSGWRGGPNEQFF. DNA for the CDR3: TGTGCCACCAGCAGCGGCTGGCGGGGGGGCCCCAATGAGCAGTTCTTC.

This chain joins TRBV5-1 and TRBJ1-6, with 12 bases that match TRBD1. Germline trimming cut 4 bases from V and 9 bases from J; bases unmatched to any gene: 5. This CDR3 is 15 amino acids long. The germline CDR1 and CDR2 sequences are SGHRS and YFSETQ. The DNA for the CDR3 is TGCGCCAGCAGCCCAGGGACAGGGGGCTTTTCACCCCTCCACTTT. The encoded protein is CASSPGTGGFSPLHF.

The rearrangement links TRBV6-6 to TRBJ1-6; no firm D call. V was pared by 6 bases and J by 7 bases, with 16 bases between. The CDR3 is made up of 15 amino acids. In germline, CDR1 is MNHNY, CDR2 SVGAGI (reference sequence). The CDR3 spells CASSPLLPRNSPLHF. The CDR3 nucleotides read TGTGCCAGCAGCCCCTTACTCCCCCGGAATTCACCCCTCCACTTT.